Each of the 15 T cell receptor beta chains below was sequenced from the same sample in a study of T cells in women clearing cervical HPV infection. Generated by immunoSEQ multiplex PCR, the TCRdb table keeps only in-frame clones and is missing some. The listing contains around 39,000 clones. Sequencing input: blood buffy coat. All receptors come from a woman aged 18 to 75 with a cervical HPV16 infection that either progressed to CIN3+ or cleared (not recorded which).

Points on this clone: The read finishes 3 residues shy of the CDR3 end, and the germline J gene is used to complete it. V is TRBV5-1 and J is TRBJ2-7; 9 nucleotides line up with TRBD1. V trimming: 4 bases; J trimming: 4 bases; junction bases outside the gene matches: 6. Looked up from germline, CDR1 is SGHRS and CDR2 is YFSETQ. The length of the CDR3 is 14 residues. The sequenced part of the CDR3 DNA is TGCGCCAGCAGCCGGGACAGGGTCCAATACGAG. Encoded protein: CASSRDRVQYE. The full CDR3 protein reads CASSRDRVQYEQYF. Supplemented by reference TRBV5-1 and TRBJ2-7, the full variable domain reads KAGVTQTPRYLIKTRGQQVTLSCSPISGHRSVSWYQQTPGQGLQFLFEYFSETQRNKGNFPGRFSGRQFSNSRSEMNVSTLELGDSALYLCASSRDRVQYEQYFGPGTRLTVT.

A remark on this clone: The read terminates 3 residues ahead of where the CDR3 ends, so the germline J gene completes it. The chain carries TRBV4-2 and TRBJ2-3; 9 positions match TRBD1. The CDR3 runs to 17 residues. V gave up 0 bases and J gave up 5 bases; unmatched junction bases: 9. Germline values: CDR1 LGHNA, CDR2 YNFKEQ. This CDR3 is CASSQDRGTGKGDTQYF. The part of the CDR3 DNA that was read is TGTGCCAGCAGCCAAGATCGTGGGACAGGGAAGGGAGATACG.

The CDR3 region is CASRRVPYEQYF. Incomplete CDR3 DNA: TGTGCCAGCAGAAGGGTACCCTACGAG. The gene calls are TRBV5-8 and TRBJ2-7; D gene uncertain. The read terminates 3 residues ahead of where the CDR3 ends, so the germline J gene completes it. V was clipped by 5 bases and J by 2 bases, with 8 bases between them. Germline V gene sequence: CDR1 SGHTS, CDR2 YDEGEE. This CDR3 has 12 amino acids.

CDR3 region: CASSFNTGDEQYF. CDR3 DNA, as far as it was read: TGTGCCAGCAGCTTTAACACGGGGGACGAG. The rearrangement joins TRBV7-3 to TRBJ2-7, with D perhaps TRBD2 (6 bases). Read sequence stops 3 residues before the CDR3 end, and the germline J gene provides the missing end. The V end lost 3 bases, the J end lost 5 bases, and 11 bases lay between the germline ends. CDR1 SGHTA and CDR2 FQGTGA come from the germline V gene. The CDR3 sequence is 13 residues long.

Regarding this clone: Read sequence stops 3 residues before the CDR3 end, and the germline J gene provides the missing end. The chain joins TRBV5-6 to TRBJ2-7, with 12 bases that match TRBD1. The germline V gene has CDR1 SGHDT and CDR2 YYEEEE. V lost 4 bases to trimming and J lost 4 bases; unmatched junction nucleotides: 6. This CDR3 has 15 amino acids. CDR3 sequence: CASSLGTGGGYEQYF. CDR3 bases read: TGTGCCAGCAGCCTCGGGACAGGGGGCGGATACGAG.

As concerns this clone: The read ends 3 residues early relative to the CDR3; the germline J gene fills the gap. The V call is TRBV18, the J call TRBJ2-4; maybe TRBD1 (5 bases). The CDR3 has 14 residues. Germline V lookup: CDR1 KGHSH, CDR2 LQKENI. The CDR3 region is CASSPLKGPHGQYF. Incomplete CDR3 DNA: TGTGCCAGCTCACCTTTAAAGGGGCCACATGGT. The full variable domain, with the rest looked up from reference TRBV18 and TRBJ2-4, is NAGVMQNPRHLVRRRGQEARLRCSPMKGHSHVYWYRQLPEEGLKFMVYLQKENIIDESGMPKERFSAEFPKEGPSILRIQQVVRGDSAAYFCASSPLKGPHGQYFGAGTRLSVL.

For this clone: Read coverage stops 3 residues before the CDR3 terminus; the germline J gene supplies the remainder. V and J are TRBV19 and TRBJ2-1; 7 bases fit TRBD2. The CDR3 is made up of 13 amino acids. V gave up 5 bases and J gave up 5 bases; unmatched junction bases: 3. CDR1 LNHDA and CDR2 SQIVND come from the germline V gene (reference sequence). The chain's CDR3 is CASSPAGNNEQFF. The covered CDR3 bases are TGTGCCAGTAGTCCAGCGGGAAACAATGAG.

The CDR3: CATVLAGGSYNEQFF. The sequenced part of the CDR3 DNA is TGCGCCACCGTACTAGCGGGGGGCTCCTACAATGAG. The gene calls are TRBV10-2 and TRBJ2-1, with 12 bases aligning to TRBD2. The read comes to an end 3 residues before the CDR3 does, leaving the germline J gene to fill in the end. CDR1 and CDR2 (germline): WSHSY, SAAADI. The CDR3 has 15 residues. With 10 bases clipped from V and 0 bases from J, the junction kept 4 bases outside the gene matches.

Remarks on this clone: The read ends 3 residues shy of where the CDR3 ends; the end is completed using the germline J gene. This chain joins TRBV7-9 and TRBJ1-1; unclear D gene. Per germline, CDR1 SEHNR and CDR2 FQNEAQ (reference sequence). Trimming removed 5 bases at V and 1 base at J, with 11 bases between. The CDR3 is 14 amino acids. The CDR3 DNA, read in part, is TGTGCCAGCAGCCCCCGTGTAGCGAACACTGAA. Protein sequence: CASSPRVANTE. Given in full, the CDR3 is CASSPRVANTEAFF.

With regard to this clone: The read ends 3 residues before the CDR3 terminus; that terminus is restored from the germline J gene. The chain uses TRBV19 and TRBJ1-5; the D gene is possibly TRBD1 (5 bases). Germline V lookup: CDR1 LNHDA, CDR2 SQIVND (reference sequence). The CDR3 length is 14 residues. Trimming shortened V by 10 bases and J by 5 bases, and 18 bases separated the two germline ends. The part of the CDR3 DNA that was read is TGTGCCACCTCAGGGATGAGAGGGTATCAGCCC. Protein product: CATSGMRGYQP. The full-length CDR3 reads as CATSGMRGYQPQHF.

The CDR3 loop reads CASSLVGGDYYNEQFF. The CDR3 DNA, read in part, is TGTGCCAGCAGCTTAGTAGGGGGGGACTACTACAATGAG. V usage is TRBV7-6 and J usage is TRBJ2-1, with D possibly matching TRBD2 (7 bases). Read sequence stops 3 residues before the CDR3 end, and the germline J gene provides the missing end. CDR3 length: 16 residues. V gave up 1 base and J gave up 3 bases, with 13 bases separating them. Per germline, CDR1 SGHVS and CDR2 FNYEAQ.

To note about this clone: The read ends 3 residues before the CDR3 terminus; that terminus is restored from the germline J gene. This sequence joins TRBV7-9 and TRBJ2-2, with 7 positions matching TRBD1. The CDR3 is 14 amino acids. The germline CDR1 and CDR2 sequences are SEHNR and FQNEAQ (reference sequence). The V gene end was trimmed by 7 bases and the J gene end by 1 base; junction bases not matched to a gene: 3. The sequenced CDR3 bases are TGTGCCAGCACTAGACAGGGGAACACCGGGGAG. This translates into CASTRQGNTGE. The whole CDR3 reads CASTRQGNTGELFF.

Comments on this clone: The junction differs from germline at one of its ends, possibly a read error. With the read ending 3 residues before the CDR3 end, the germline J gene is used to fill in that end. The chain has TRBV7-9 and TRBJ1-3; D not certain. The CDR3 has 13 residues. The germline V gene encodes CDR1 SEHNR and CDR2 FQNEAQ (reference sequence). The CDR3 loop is CASSPGSGNTIYF. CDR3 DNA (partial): TGTGCCAGCAGCCCCGGCTCAGGAAACACA.

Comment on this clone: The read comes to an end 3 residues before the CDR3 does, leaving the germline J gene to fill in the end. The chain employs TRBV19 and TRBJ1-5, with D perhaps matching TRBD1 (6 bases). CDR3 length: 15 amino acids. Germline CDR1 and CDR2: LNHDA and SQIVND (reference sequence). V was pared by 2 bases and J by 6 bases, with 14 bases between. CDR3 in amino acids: CASSISYRAAQPQHF. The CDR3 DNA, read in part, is TGTGCCAGTAGTATATCGTACAGGGCGGCTCAGCCC.

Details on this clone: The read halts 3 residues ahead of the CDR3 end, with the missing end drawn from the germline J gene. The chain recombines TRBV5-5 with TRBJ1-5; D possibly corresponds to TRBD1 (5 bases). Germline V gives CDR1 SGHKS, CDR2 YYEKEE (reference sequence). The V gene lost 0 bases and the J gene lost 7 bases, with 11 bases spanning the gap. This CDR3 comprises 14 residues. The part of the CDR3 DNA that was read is TGTGCCAGCAGCTTGGTTGAGGGGAGGCAGCCC. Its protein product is CASSLVEGRQP. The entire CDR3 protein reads CASSLVEGRQPQHF. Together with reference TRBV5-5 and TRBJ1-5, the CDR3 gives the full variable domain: DAGVTQSPTHLIKTRGQQVTLRCSPISGHKSVSWYQQVLGQGPQFIFQYYEKEERGRGNFPDRFSARQFPNYSSELNVNALLLGDSALYLCASSLVEGRQPQHFGDGTRLSIL.